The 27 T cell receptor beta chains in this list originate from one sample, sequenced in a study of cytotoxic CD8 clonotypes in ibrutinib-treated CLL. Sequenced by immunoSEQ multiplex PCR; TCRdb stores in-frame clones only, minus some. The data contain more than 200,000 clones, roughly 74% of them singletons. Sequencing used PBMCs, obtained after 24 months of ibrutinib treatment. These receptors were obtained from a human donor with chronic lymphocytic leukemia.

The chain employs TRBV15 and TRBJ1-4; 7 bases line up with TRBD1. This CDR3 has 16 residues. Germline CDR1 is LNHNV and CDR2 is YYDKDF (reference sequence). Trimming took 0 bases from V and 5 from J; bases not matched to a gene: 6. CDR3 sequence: CATSRDRGPANEKLFF. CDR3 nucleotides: TGTGCCACCAGCAGAGATAGGGGGCCAGCGAATGAAAAACTGTTTTTT. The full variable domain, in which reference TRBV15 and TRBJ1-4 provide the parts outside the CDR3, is DAMVIQNPRYQVTQFGKPVTLSCSQTLNHNVMYWYQQKSSQAPKLLFHYYDKDFNNEADTPDNFQSRRPNTSFCFLDIRSPGLGDTAMYLCATSRDRGPANEKLFFGSGTQLSVL.

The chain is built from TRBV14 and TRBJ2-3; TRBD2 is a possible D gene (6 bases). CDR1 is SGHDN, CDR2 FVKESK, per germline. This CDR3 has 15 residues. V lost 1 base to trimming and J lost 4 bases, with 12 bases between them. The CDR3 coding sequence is TGTGCCAGCAGCCAAGGCGTTCGGGGGTCAGATACGCAGTATTTT. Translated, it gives CASSQGVRGSDTQYF.

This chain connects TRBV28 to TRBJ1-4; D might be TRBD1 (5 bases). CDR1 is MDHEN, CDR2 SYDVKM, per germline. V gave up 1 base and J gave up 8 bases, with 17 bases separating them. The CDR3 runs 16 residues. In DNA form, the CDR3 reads TGTGCCAGCAGTTTATCCGGCGCGGGGACCGGGGAAAAACTGTTTTTT. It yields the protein CASSLSGAGTGEKLFF.

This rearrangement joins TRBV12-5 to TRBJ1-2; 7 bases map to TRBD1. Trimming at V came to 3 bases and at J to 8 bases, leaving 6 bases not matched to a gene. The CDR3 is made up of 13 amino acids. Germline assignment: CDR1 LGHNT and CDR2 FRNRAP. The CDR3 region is CASGFDRDLGYTF. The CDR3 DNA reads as TGTGCTAGTGGTTTTGACAGGGACCTAGGCTACACCTTC.

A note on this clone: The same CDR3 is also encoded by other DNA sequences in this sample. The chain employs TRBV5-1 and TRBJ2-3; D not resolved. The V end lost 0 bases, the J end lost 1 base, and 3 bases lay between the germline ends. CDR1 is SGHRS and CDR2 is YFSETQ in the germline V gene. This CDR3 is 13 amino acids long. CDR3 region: CASSLAGTDTQYF. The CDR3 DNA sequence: TGCGCCAGCAGCTTGGCTGGCACAGATACGCAGTATTTT.

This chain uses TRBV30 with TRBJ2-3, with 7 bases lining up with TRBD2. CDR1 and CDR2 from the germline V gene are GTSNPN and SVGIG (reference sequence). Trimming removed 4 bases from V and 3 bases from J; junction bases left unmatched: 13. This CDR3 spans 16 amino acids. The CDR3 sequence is CAWKFGRMGGTDTQYF. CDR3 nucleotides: TGTGCCTGGAAGTTTGGGCGTATGGGGGGGACAGATACGCAGTATTTT.

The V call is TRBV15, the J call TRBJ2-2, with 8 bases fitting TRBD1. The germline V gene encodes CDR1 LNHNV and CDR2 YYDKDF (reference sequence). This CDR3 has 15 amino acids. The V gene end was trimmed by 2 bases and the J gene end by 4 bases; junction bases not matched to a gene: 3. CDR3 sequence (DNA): TGTGCCACCAGCAGACAGGGGGCGGGCACCGGGGAGCTGTTTTTT. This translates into CATSRQGAGTGELFF.

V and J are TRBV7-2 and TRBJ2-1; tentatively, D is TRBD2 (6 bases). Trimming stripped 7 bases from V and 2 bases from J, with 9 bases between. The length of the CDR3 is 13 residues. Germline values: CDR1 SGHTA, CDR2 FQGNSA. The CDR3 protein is CASTGSPYNEQFF. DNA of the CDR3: TGTGCCAGCACCGGGAGTCCCTACAATGAGCAGTTCTTC.

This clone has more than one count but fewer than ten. Here the CDR3 reads CASSESTGYNEQFF. The DNA of the CDR3 is TGTGCCAGCAGCGAATCGACAGGCTACAATGAGCAGTTCTTC. The chain recombines TRBV9 with TRBJ2-1; possibly TRBD1 for D (6 bases). CDR1 and CDR2 from the germline V gene are SGDLS and YYNGEE. Trimming removed 3 bases at V and 3 bases at J, with 10 bases between. The CDR3 totals 14 residues. Looking up the rest from reference TRBV9 and TRBJ2-1 gives the full variable domain: DSGVTQTPKHLITATGQRVTLRCSPRSGDLSVYWYQQSLDQGLQFLIQYYNGEERAKGNILERFSAQQFPDLHSELNLSSLELGDSALYFCASSESTGYNEQFFGPGTRLTVL.

The chain's CDR3 is CASSSPVIKTQYF. For the CDR3, the DNA is TGTGCCAGCAGTTCCCCGGTGATTAAGACCCAGTACTTC. This sequence joins TRBV7-2 and TRBJ2-5; no reliable D call. Germline V CDR1 and CDR2: SGHTA, FQGNSA. Deletions cut 6 bases from V and 6 bases from J, with 14 bases between. This CDR3 region has 13 residues.

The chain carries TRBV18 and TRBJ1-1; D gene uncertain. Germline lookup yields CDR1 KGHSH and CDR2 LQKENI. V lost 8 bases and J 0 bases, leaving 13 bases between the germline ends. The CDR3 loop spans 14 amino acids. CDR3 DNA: TGTGCCAGCCTCACGTCCCAGATGAACACTGAAGCTTTCTTT. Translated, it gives CASLTSQMNTEAFF.

The CDR3 spells CASSIDLSRRHYGYTF. DNA for the CDR3: TGTGCCAGTAGTATAGATCTATCCCGCAGGCACTATGGCTACACCTTC. This rearrangement joins TRBV19 to TRBJ1-2; no definite D call. The CDR3 runs to 16 residues. Germline CDR1 is LNHDA and CDR2 is SQIVND (reference sequence). Deletions cut 0 bases from V and 3 bases from J, with 14 bases between.

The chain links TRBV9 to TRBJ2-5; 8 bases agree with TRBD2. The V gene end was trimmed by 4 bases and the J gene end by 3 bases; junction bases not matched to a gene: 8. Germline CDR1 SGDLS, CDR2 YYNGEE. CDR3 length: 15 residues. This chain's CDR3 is CASSPGTRGEETQYF. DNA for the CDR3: TGTGCCAGCAGCCCCGGGACGCGGGGGGAAGAGACCCAGTACTTC.

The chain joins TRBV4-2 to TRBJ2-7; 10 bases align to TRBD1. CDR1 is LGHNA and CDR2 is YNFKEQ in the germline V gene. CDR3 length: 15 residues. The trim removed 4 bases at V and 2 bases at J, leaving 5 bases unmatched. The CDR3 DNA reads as TGTGCCAGCAGCCCCGACGGACAGGGGGCCTACGAGCAGTACTTC. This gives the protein CASSPDGQGAYEQYF.

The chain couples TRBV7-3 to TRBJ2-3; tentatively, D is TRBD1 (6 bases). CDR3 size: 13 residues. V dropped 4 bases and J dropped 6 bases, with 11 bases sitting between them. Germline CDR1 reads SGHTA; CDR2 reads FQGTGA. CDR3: CASSSQGSDTQYF. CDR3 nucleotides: TGTGCCAGCAGCTCACAGGGATCGGATACGCAGTATTTT.

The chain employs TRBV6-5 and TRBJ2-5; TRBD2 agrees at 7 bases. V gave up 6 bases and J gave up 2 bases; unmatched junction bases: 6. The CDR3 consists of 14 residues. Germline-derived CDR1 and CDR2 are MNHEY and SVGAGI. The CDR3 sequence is CASSHLAEQETQYF. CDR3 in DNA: TGTGCCAGCAGCCACCTAGCGGAACAAGAGACCCAGTACTTC.

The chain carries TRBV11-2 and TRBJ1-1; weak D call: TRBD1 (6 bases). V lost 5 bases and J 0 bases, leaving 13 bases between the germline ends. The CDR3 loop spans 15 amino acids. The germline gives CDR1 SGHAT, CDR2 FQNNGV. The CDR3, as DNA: TGTGCCAGCAGCCCTGTCGGGGGCATGAACACTGAAGCTTTCTTT. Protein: CASSPVGGMNTEAFF.

The CDR3 loop reads CASSYGRDSYEQYF. The CDR3, as DNA: TGTGCCAGCAGTTATGGGCGGGATTCCTACGAGCAGTACTTC. The chain joins TRBV6-5 to TRBJ2-7; a weak D match, TRBD2 (6 bases). The CDR3 length is 14 residues. V lost 3 bases to trimming and J lost 1 base, with 10 bases between them. Germline values: CDR1 MNHEY, CDR2 SVGAGI.

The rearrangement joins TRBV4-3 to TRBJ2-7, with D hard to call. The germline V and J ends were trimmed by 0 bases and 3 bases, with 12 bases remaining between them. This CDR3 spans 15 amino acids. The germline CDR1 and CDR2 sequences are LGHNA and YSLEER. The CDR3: CASSQEKGSRYEQYF. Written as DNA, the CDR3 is TGCGCCAGCAGCCAAGAGAAGGGCTCCCGCTACGAGCAGTACTTC.

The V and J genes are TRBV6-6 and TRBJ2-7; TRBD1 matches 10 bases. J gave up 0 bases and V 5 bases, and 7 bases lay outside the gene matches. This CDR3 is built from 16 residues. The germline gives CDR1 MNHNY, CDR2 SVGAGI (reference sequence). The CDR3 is CASSQPDRGPSYEQYF. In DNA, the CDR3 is TGTGCCAGCAGTCAGCCCGACAGGGGGCCCTCCTACGAGCAGTACTTC.

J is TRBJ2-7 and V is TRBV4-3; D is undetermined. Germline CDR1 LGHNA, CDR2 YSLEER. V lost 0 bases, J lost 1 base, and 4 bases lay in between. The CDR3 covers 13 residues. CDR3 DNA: TGCGCCAGCAGCCAAGACCAATCCTACGAGCAGTACTTC. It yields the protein CASSQDQSYEQYF.

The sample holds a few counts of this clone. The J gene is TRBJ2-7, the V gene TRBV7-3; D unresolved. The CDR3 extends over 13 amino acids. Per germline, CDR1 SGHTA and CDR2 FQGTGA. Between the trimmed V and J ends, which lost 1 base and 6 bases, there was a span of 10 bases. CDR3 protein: CASSLKLGGEQYF. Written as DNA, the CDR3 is TGTGCCAGCAGCTTAAAGTTGGGTGGCGAGCAGTACTTC.

As DNA, the CDR3 is TGTGCCAGCAGTTCGGGGGGGGATGGACAGCCCCAGCATTTT. Its translation is CASSSGGDGQPQHF. V usage is TRBV28 and J usage is TRBJ1-5, with a possible D match to TRBD1 (5 bases). V was shortened by 4 bases and J by 7 bases, with 14 bases between the two germline ends. CDR3 length equals 14 residues. CDR1 MDHEN and CDR2 SYDVKM come from the germline V gene.

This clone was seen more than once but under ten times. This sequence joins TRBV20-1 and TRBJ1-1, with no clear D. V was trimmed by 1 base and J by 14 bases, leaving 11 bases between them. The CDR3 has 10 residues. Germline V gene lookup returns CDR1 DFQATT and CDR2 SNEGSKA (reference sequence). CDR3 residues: CSARVGLGFF. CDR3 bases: TGCAGTGCTAGAGTGGGCCTAGGGTTCTTT.

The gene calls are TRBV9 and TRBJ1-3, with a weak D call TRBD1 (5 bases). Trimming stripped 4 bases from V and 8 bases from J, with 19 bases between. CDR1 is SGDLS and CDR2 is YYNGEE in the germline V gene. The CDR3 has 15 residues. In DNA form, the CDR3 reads TGTGCCAGCAGCTCGGGGACCCACAATAGACACACCATATATTTT. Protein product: CASSSGTHNRHTIYF.

The CDR3 reads CASSGGDSSNTEAFF. CDR3 DNA: TGTGCCAGCAGTGGAGGGGACAGTTCGAACACTGAAGCTTTCTTT. This chain links TRBV28 with TRBJ1-1; TRBD1 aligns across 7 bases. Germline V gene data show CDR1 as MDHEN and CDR2 as SYDVKM. The CDR3 is made up of 15 amino acids. V was pared by 5 bases and J by 1 base, with 7 bases of the junction left unmatched.

CDR3 in DNA: TGTGCCAGCAGTTACGGGGTAGCGGGAGTCAGGGAGACCCAGTACTTC. This encodes CASSYGVAGVRETQYF. The genes are TRBV6-6 and TRBJ2-5; 9 bases match TRBD2. The germline V gene encodes CDR1 MNHNY and CDR2 SVGAGI (reference sequence). With 2 bases clipped from V and 5 bases from J, the junction kept 9 bases outside the gene matches. The CDR3 extends over 16 amino acids.